This T cell receptor (beta chain) emerged from a study of T-cell memory formation after mild COVID-19. Notes on the study in general: Contracting clones from day 15 to 85 had balanced CD4/CD8; later expanders favoured CD4+.

To note about this clonotype: Its specificity is unknown.

V dropped 2 bases and J dropped 2 bases, with 10 bases sitting between them. CDR3 length: 15 residues. Per the germline V gene, CDR1 is SGDLS and CDR2 is YYNGEE. A single record per CDR3 protein comes from TCRdb applying MiXCR to the 5' RACE reads. Of over 150,000 distinct CDR3 sequences listed, roughly a fifth are singletons. This chain uses TRBV9 with TRBJ2-2, with D possibly TRBD1 on 6 matching bases. The sequence came from an adult woman who had mild COVID-19 (a few samples of this study predate the infection). Cell type and time point are not known. The sequenced sample was PBMCs or a T cell subset sorted from them (not recorded which). The CDR3 sequence: CASSVTGANTGELFF. The CDR3 nucleotides read TGTGCCAGCAGCGTGACAGGTGCTAACACCGGGGAGCTGTTTTTT.